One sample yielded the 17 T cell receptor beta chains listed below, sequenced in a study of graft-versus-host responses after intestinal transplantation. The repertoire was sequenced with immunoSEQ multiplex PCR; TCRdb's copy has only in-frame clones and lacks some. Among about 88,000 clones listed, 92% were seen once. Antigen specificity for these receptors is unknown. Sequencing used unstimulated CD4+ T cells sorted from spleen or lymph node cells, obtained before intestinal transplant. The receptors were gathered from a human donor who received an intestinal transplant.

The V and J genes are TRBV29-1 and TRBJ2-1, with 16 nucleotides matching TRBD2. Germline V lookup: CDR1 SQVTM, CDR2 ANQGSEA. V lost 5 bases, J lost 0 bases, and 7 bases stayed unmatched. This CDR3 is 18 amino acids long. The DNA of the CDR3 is TGCAGCGTTACCGGGACTAGCGGGAGGGTTCTCTCCTACAATGAGCAGTTCTTC. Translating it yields CSVTGTSGRVLSYNEQFF.

CDR3 coding DNA: TGTGCCAGCAGTTTATCTGGGGACCCCCAGGGACTTCTCTACAATGAGCAGTTCTTC. Its protein product is CASSLSGDPQGLLYNEQFF. The chain couples TRBV27 to TRBJ2-1; possible D gene TRBD2, 6 bases. The length of the CDR3 is 19 residues. Germline V gene data show CDR1 as MNHEY and CDR2 as SMNVEV (reference sequence). V was shortened by 0 bases and J by 3 bases, with 21 bases between the two germline ends.

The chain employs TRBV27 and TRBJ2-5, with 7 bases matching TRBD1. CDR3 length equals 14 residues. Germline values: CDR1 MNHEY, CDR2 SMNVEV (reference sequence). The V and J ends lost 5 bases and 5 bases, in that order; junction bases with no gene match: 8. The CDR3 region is CASSPTGVGETQYF. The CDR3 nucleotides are TGTGCCAGCAGTCCAACAGGGGTTGGGGAGACCCAGTACTTC.

The DNA of the CDR3 is TGTGCCAGCAGCCGAACTAGCGGCTCCTACAATGAGCAGTTCTTC. Its protein is CASSRTSGSYNEQFF. The rearrangement links TRBV6-6 to TRBJ2-1; TRBD2 matches at 8 bases. CDR1 and CDR2 from the germline V gene are MNHNY and SVGAGI (reference sequence). Trimming cost V 6 bases and J 0 bases; bases outside gene matches: 4. CDR3 length: 15 amino acids.

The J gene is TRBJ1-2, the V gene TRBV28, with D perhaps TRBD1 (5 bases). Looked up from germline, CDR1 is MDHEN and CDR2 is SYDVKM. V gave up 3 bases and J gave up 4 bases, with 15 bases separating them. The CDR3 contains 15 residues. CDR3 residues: CASSFSPGRFYGYTF. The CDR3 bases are TGTGCCAGCAGTTTCTCCCCGGGACGGTTCTATGGCTACACCTTC.

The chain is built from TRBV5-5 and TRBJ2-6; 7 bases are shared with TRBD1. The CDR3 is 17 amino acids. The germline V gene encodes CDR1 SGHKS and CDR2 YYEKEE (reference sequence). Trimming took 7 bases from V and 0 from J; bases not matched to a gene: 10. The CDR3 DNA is TGTGCCAGCGGACCGACAGGGCCTTACTCTGGGGCCAACGTCCTGACTTTC. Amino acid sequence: CASGPTGPYSGANVLTF.

For the CDR3, the DNA is TGTGCCATCAGAACCGGGGGGTCGGGCACCGGGGAGCTGTTTTTT. Its translation is CAIRTGGSGTGELFF. The chain links TRBV10-3 to TRBJ2-2; 7 bases match TRBD2. Losses at the gene ends were 6 bases for V and 4 bases for J; bases not matched to a gene: 8. Germline CDR1 reads ENHRY; CDR2 reads SYGVKD. The CDR3 extends over 15 amino acids.

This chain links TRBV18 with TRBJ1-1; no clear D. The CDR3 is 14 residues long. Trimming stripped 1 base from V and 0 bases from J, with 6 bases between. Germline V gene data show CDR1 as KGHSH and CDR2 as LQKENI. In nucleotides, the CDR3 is TGTGCCAGCTCACCACAGAACATGAACACTGAAGCTTTCTTT. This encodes CASSPQNMNTEAFF.

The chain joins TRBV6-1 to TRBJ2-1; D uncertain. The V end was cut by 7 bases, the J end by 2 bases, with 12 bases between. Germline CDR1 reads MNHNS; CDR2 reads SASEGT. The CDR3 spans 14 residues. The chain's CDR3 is CASTEGLAYNEQFF. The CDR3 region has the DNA TGTGCCAGCACCGAAGGTCTGGCCTACAATGAGCAGTTCTTC.

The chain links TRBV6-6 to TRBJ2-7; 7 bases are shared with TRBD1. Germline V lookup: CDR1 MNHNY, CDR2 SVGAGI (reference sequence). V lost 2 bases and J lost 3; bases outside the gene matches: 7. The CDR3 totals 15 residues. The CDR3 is CASSYHPDRNYEQYF. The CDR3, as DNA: TGTGCCAGCAGTTACCACCCGGACAGGAACTACGAGCAGTACTTC.

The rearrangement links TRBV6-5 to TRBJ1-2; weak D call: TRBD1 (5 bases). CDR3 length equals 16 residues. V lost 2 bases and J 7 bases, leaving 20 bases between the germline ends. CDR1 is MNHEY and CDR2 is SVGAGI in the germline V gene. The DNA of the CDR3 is TGTGCCAGCAGTTACAGGGACCCGAGCAGGAAGACTGGCTACACCTTC. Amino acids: CASSYRDPSRKTGYTF.

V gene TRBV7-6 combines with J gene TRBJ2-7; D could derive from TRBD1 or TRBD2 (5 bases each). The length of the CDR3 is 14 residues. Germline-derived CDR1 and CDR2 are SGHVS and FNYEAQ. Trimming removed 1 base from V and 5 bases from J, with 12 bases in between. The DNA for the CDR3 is TGTGCCAGCAGCTTAGTGGGACCCAGGGACGAGCAGTACTTC. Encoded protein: CASSLVGPRDEQYF.

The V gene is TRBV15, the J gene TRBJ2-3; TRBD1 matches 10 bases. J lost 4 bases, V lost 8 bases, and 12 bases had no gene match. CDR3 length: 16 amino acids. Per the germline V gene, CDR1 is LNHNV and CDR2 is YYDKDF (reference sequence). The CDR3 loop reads CATLKPGQGFADTQYF. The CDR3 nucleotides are TGTGCCACCCTAAAACCGGGACAGGGGTTCGCAGATACGCAGTATTTT. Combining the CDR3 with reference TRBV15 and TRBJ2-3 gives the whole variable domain DAMVIQNPRYQVTQFGKPVTLSCSQTLNHNVMYWYQQKSSQAPKLLFHYYDKDFNNEADTPDNFQSRRPNTSFCFLDIRSPGLGDTAMYLCATLKPGQGFADTQYFGPGTRLTVL.

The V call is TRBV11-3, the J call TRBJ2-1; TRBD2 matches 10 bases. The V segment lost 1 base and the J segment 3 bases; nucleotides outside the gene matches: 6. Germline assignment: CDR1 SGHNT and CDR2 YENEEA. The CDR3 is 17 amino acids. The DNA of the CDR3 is TGTGCCAGCAGCTTAGGAGGGCTAGCGGGAGTCTACAATGAGCAGTTCTTC. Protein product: CASSLGGLAGVYNEQFF.

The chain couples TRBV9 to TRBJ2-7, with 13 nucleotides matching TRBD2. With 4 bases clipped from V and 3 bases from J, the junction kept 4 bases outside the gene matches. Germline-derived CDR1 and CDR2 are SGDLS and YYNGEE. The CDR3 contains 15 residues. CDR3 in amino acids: CASSPGTSGVYEQYF. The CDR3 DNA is TGTGCCAGCAGCCCCGGGACTAGCGGGGTCTACGAGCAGTACTTC.

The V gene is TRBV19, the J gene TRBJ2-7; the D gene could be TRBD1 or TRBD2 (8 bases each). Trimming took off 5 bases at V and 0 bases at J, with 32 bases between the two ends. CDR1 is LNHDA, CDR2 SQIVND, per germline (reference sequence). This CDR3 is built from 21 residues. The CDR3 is CASSSGTGPRRREDNSYEQYF. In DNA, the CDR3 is TGTGCCAGTAGTTCCGGGACAGGCCCTCGAAGGCGGGAGGACAACTCCTACGAGCAGTACTTC.

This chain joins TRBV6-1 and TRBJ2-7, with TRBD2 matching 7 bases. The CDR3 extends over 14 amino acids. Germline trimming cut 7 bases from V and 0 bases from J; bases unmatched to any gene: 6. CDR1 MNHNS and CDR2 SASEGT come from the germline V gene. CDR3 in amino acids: CASTSGINSYEQYF. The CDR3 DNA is TGTGCCAGCACAAGCGGGATCAACTCCTACGAGCAGTACTTC.